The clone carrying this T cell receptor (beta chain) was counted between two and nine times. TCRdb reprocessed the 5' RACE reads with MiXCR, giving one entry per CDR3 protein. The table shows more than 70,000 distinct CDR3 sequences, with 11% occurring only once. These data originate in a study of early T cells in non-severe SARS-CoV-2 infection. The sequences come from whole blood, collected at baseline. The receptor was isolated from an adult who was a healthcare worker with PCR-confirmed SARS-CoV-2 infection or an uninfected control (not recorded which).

This CDR3 is CASSLSGRMNTEAFF. The CDR3 DNA is TGTGCCAGCAGCTTATCGGGCAGGATGAACACTGAAGCTTTCTTT. The chain recombines TRBV11-2 with TRBJ1-1; no clear D. CDR1 and CDR2 (germline): SGHAT, FQNNGV. The CDR3 is 15 amino acids. V was shortened by 2 bases and J by 0 bases, with 10 bases between the two germline ends. The entire variable domain, with the rest obtained from reference TRBV11-2 and TRBJ1-1, is as follows: EAGVAQSPRYKIIEKRQSVAFWCNPISGHATLYWYQQILGQGPKLLIQFQNNGVVDDSQLPKDRFSAERLKGVDSTLKIQPAKLEDSAVYLCASSLSGRMNTEAFFGQGTRLTVV.